What follows is one T cell receptor (beta chain) and its context. Antigen unknown. V lost 2 bases to trimming and J lost 4 bases, with 10 bases between them. The CDR3 length is 14 residues. From germline, CDR1 is SGHTA and CDR2 FQGNSA. The sample originates from a study of post-analysis software for immune sequencing data. Study results and caveats: Among roughly five TRBV segments more frequent in patients than controls were TRBV5-6, TRBV5-1 and TRBV20-1.

Unique molecular identifiers were carried by the TCR beta cDNA libraries. cDNA molecules numbering roughly 0.5 million came from approximately 0.91 to 9.4 million T cells. MiXCR was run by TCRdb on the PCR reads, yielding one entry per CDR3 protein. This table has about 760,000 distinct CDR3 sequences, 25% to 30% appearing once. The V and J genes are TRBV7-2 and TRBJ2-3; no reliable D call. Sequencing was performed on blood. This TCR was recovered from a girl between 5 and 17 years old with multiple sclerosis. The DNA of the CDR3 is TGTGCCAGCAGCTTATTACTATCTGCAGATACGCAGTATTTT. This translates into CASSLLLSADTQYF.